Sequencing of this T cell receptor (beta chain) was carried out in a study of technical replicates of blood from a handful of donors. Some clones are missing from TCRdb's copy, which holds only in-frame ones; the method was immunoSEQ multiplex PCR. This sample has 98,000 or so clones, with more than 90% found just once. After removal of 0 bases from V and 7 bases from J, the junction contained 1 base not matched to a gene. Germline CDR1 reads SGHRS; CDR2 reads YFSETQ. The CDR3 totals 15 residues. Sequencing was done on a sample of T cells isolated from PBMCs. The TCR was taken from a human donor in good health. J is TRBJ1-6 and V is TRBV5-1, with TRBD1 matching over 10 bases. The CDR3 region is CASSLAGQGNSPLHF. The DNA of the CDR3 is TGCGCCAGCAGCTTGGCGGGACAGGGGAATTCACCCCTCCACTTT.